A selection of T cell receptor beta chains follows, all from one sample in a study of blood T cell repertoires in COVID-19. TCRdb keeps only in-frame clones here, not all; method: immunoSEQ multiplex PCR. The data hold 200,000 to 250,000 clones, with around 90% observed a single time. Material for sequencing was peripheral blood. The receptor set was obtained from a man aged 25-40 years with COVID-19, enrolled during active disease. Both conserved end residues are trimmed from each CDR3. Each record gives: CDR3 length, V gene, J gene, CDR3 protein.

>14|TRBV9|TRBJ1-5
ASSVSPGQFNQPQH
>15|TRBV9|TRBJ2-6
ASSYGTVGSGANVLT
>12|TRBV4-1|TRBJ1-2
ASSRGRDSYGYT
>12|TRBV10-2|TRBJ1-4
ASRLGTGALKLF
>14|TRBV19|TRBJ1-3
ASSIRGTSSGNTIY
>12|TRBV5-4|TRBJ1-2
ASSLRGVNYGYT
>17|TRBV5-1|TRBJ2-1
ASSTDPTSAKSSYNEQF
>12|TRBV4-1|TRBJ2-7
ASSPRDRNYEQY
>13|TRBV5-1|TRBJ2-7
ASSLFGGSSYEQY
>10|TRBV5-1|TRBJ2-7
ASSQGSYEQY
>14|TRBV7-2|TRBJ1-1
ASSLAPSGLGTEAF
>13|TRBV11-2|TRBJ2-2
ASSGSGRGTGELF
>11|TRBV5-1|TRBJ1-2
ASSYLGGDGYT
>14|TRBV28|TRBJ1-6
ASSRTVSSYNSPLH
>14|TRBV7-2|TRBJ1-2
ASSPPWGGDYYGYT
>11|TRBV18|TRBJ2-7
ASSPPVGGEQY
>11|TRBV6-6|TRBJ2-7
ASSQPHRGEQY
>11|TRBV30|TRBJ2-7
AWGQGNSYEQY
>12|TRBV30|TRBJ1-3
AWSLTGGRNTIY
>9|TRBV29-1|TRBJ1-2
SGTLGDGYT
>15|TRBV10-3|TRBJ1-2
AISENAAPDSRNGYT
>17|TRBV5-1|TRBJ2-1
ASSFGPSPGTSGGNEQF
>16|TRBV19|TRBJ1-1
ASSKHPGHPQGYTEAF
>13|TRBV7-8|TRBJ2-7
ASSLPGTGVHEQY
>14|TRBV5-1|TRBJ1-4
ASSRVGGSGTEKLF
>14|TRBV28|TRBJ1-3
ASSLQGQGRGNTIY
>12|TRBV7-9|TRBJ1-2
ASSPPGTVNGYT
>11|TRBV11-3|TRBJ2-7
ASSPGGTYEQY
>13|TRBV7-6|TRBJ2-1
ASTNPWSSYNEQF